Presented here are 8 T cell receptor beta chains from one specimen sequenced in a study of response to subunit inactivated influenza vaccine. One entry per CDR3 protein, called by TCRdb with MiXCR from the RT-PCR reads. Of 430,000 or so distinct CDR3 sequences in the sample, approximately 11% are singletons; the top ten hold 12%. The sequenced sample was PBMCs from blood, obtained more than 35 days after vaccination. These receptors were taken from a man aged 45 to 65 who received an inactivated influenza vaccine.

The V and J genes are TRBV9 and TRBJ2-4; 7 nucleotides align to TRBD2. The CDR3 has 15 amino acids. Germline V CDR1 and CDR2: SGDLS, YYNGEE. Trimming took 3 bases from V and 7 from J; bases not matched to a gene: 10. Here the CDR3 DNA reads TGTGCCAGCAGCGACCATTTAGCGGGTCCCAACATTCAGTACTTC. Protein: CASSDHLAGPNIQYF.

The table lists this clonotype with a few counts. The chain carries TRBV6-2 or TRBV6-3 and TRBJ2-1, with D perhaps matching TRBD1 or TRBD2 (6 bases each). The germline V gene encodes CDR1 MNHEY and CDR2 SVGEGT. The CDR3 contains 15 residues. Trimming shortened V by 5 bases and J by 4 bases, and 15 bases separated the two germline ends. The CDR3 protein is CASSTMGGIYNEQFF. CDR3 bases: TGTGCCAGCAGTACCATGGGGGGCATATACAATGAGCAGTTCTTC.

The genes are TRBV10-3 and TRBJ2-3; the D gene is possibly TRBD2 (6 bases). CDR3 length equals 15 residues. V lost 4 bases and J 4 bases, leaving 15 bases between the germline ends. Germline V CDR1 and CDR2: ENHRY, SYGVKD. CDR3 DNA: TGTGCCATCAGTGGTGGGGGGACTGCCCCAGATACGCAGTATTTT. It specifies CAISGGGTAPDTQYF.

The gene calls are TRBV7-8 and TRBJ2-2; D gene uncertain. Looked up from germline, CDR1 is SGHVS and CDR2 is FQNEAQ. This CDR3 region has 15 residues. Trimming cost V 9 bases and J 3 bases, with 17 bases left between them. In nucleotides, the CDR3 is TGTGCCAGTAAGGCCTACAGCCCGGACACCGGGGAGCTGTTTTTT. Its protein product is CASKAYSPDTGELFF.

This clonotype was counted ten times or more. The V call is TRBV7-8, the J call TRBJ1-1; D perhaps matches TRBD1 (6 bases). The length of the CDR3 is 15 residues. CDR1 SGHVS and CDR2 FQNEAQ come from the germline V gene. V lost 0 bases to trimming and J lost 5 bases, with 13 bases between them. The DNA for the CDR3 is TGTGCCAGCAGCTTAGCGGGGAGCCAGGGGACTGAAGCTTTCTTT. Its protein product is CASSLAGSQGTEAFF.

This rearrangement joins TRBV12-3 or TRBV12-4 to TRBJ1-6; D gene uncertain. The CDR3 totals 14 residues. Trimming removed 5 bases at V and 6 bases at J, with 11 bases between. CDR3 amino acids: CASSPGRVNSPLHF. CDR3 in DNA: TGTGCCAGCAGTCCTGGGAGGGTTAATTCACCCCTCCACTTT.

This clonotype has at least ten counts. This chain joins TRBV25-1 and TRBJ1-1; a weak D match, TRBD1 (6 bases). Germline V gene data show CDR1 as MGHDK and CDR2 as SYGVNS. The CDR3 spans 11 residues. V dropped 5 bases and J dropped 9 bases, with 10 bases sitting between them. The CDR3, as DNA: TGTGCCAGCAGTTCAGGGACAAAAGCTTTCTTT. This gives the protein CASSSGTKAFF. The full variable domain, rest sourced from reference TRBV25-1 and TRBJ1-1, is EADIYQTPRYLVIGTGKKITLECSQTMGHDKMYWYQQDPGMELHLIHYSYGVNSTEKGDLSSESTVSRIRTEHFPLTLESARPSHTSQYLCASSSGTKAFFGQGTRLTVV.

The rearrangement uses TRBV7-6 and TRBJ2-7; D remains unclear. Trimming removed 0 bases at V and 6 bases at J, with 9 bases between. Germline V gene lookup returns CDR1 SGHVS and CDR2 FNYEAQ. The CDR3 extends over 13 amino acids. This CDR3 reads CASSLAQVAEQYF. CDR3 coding DNA: TGTGCCAGCAGCTTAGCGCAGGTCGCCGAGCAGTACTTC.